This T cell receptor beta chain comes out of a study of shared clonotypes between healthy human individuals. Study-wide points: Tissues were not sampled, only blood, and their repertoires likely differ. Clonotype sharing levels among donors were expected to vary with sequencing depth. Of the naive CD4 clonotypes, about 5.4% were shared across a few donors.

This clone was picked up one time. What it binds is unknown. The germline CDR1 and CDR2 sequences are SNHLY and FYNNEI. V lost 5 bases and J lost 1; bases outside the gene matches: 10. This CDR3 has 17 amino acids. Sequencing used immunoSEQ multiplex PCR; TCRdb keeps in-frame clones, though not all of them. The sample has approximately 940,000 clones, 76% seen once; the top ten hold approximately 1.5%. This clonotype was sampled from a man younger than 35 in good health. Sequences were obtained from memory CD4+ T cells sorted from blood. Sample subset: CD45RA-negative fraction. This rearrangement joins TRBV2 to TRBJ1-5, with TRBD1 matching over 8 bases. CDR3: CASSSPTGAGSNQPQHF. The DNA for the CDR3 is TGTGCCAGCAGTTCGCCGACAGGGGCCGGGAGCAATCAGCCCCAGCATTTT.